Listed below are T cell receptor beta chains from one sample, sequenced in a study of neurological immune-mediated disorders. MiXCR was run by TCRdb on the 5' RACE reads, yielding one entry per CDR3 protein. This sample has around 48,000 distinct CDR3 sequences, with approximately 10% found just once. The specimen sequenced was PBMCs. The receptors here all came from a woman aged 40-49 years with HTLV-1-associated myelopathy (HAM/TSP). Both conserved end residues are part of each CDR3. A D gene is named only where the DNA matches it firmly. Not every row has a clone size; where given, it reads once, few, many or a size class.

CSAGGDYGYTF	TGCAGTGCTGGGGGGGACTATGGCTACACCTTC	TRBV20-1	TRBJ1-2	-	-
CASSPATRKTDTQYF	TGTGCCAGCAGCCCAGCGACCAGAAAGACAGATACGCAGTATTTT	TRBV9	TRBJ2-3	-	-
CASSFYICSASRQSSDTQYF	-	TRBV5-6	TRBJ2-3	-	-
CATSDSADVAGTEAFF	TGTGCCACCAGTGATTCGGCGGACGTCGCCGGCACTGAAGCTTTCTTT	TRBV24-1	TRBJ1-1	many	-
CASSDSRGKGEKLFF	TGTGCCAGCAGTGACTCGAGAGGGAAGGGGGAAAAACTGTTTTTT	TRBV6-4	TRBJ1-4	-	-
CAISEYAGGTGASYGYTF	TGTGCCATCAGTGAGTACGCGGGCGGGACAGGAGCGTCCTATGGCTACACCTTC	TRBV10-3	TRBJ1-2	-	TRBD1
CASSPRLAGPRGDTQYF	TGTGCCAGCAGCCCCAGGCTAGCGGGCCCCCGGGGAGATACGCAGTATTTT	TRBV7-9	TRBJ2-3	-	TRBD2
CSARSPGQGNYGYTF	TGCAGTGCTAGATCCCCCGGACAGGGGAACTATGGCTACACCTTC	TRBV20-1	TRBJ1-2	many	TRBD1
CASSLEGTGAMNTEAFF	TGTGCCAGCAGTTTAGAGGGTACAGGGGCAATGAACACTGAAGCTTTCTTT	TRBV12-3/TRBV12-4	TRBJ1-1	many	TRBD1
CSVTQAPTNEKLFF	TGCAGCGTTACTCAGGCTCCAACTAATGAAAAACTGTTTTTT	TRBV29-1	TRBJ1-4	many	-
CAISQEQDYLDTQYF	TGCGCCATCAGCCAAGAGCAGGACTATCTGGATACGCAGTATTTT	TRBV4-1	TRBJ2-3	-	-
CASSQPRTGHGTQYF	TGCGCCAGCAGCCAACCGCGCACAGGGCACGGGACCCAGTACTTC	TRBV4-1	TRBJ2-5	many	-
CASSPLLGENNEQFF	TGTGCCAGCAGTCCCCTCCTAGGGGAGAACAATGAGCAGTTCTTC	TRBV6-5	TRBJ2-1	many	-
CASSLGGQWGEQFF	TGTGCCAGCAGCTTAGGAGGGCAGTGGGGTGAGCAGTTCTTC	TRBV11-2	TRBJ2-1	many	-
CASSSRTSGFTDTQYF	TGTGCCAGCAGCTCCCGGACTAGCGGATTCACAGATACGCAGTATTTT	TRBV7-2	TRBJ2-3	-	TRBD2
CASSLTTGWGLIETQYF	TGTGCCAGCAGCCTAACGACAGGGTGGGGTCTTATAGAGACCCAGTACTTC	TRBV12-3/TRBV12-4	TRBJ2-5	many	TRBD1
CSASPAGLGTDTQYF	TGCAGTGCATCCCCTGCGGGCCTGGGGACAGATACGCAGTATTTT	TRBV20-1	TRBJ2-3	many	-
CASSLVGTSGNEQFF	TGCGCCAGCAGCTTGGTCGGGACTAGCGGCAATGAGCAGTTCTTC	TRBV5-1	TRBJ2-1	many	TRBD2
CASSIGDRDTGELFF	TGCGCCAGCAGCATAGGGGACAGGGATACCGGGGAGCTGTTTTTT	TRBV5-1	TRBJ2-2	many	TRBD1
CASSFRGRLYEQYF	TGTGCCAGCAGTTTCAGGGGGCGCCTCTACGAGCAGTACTTC	TRBV27	TRBJ2-7	few	TRBD1
CATSRSLKRGGYEQYF	TGTGCCACCAGCAGAAGTCTTAAGCGGGGGGGATACGAGCAGTACTTC	TRBV15	TRBJ2-7	many	TRBD2
CASSLAGGLVGANVLTF	TGTGCCAGCAGCTTAGCGGGGGGGCTGGTTGGGGCCAACGTCCTGACTTTC	TRBV5-6	TRBJ2-6	many	TRBD2
CASSSAMGGGYGYTF	TGTGCCAGCAGCTCCGCCATGGGGGGAGGCTATGGCTACACCTTC	TRBV5-5	TRBJ1-2	many	-
CSARRAGGITSYNEQFF	TGCAGTGCTAGAAGAGCGGGGGGAATTACCTCCTACAATGAGCAGTTCTTC	TRBV20-1	TRBJ2-1	many	TRBD2
CSAETGEAPGELFF	TGCAGTGCGGAGACCGGGGAGGCCCCCGGGGAGCTGTTTTTT	TRBV20-1	TRBJ2-2	many	-
CASSVVVGGNTEAFF	TGTGCCAGCAGCGTAGTTGTAGGGGGGAACACTGAAGCTTTCTTT	TRBV9	TRBJ1-1	many	-
CASSLIGDRGSGANVLTF	TGTGCCAGCAGCTTAATTGGGGACAGGGGTTCTGGGGCCAACGTCCTGACTTTC	TRBV7-3	TRBJ2-6	many	TRBD1
CASSTRVDAYEQYF	TGTGCCAGCAGCACAAGGGTGGATGCCTACGAGCAGTACTTC	TRBV7-2	TRBJ2-7	many	-
CASSLGLRGRTGPNYGYTF	TGTGCCAGCAGTTTAGGGTTGCGGGGCAGGACTGGTCCGAACTATGGCTACACCTTC	TRBV12-3/TRBV12-4	TRBJ1-2	many	-
CASSVGQGAKREQFF	TGTGCCAGCAGCGTAGGACAGGGGGCAAAAAGGGAGCAGTTCTTC	TRBV9	TRBJ2-1	many	TRBD1
CASTPIGVHEQFF	TGTGCCAGCACGCCAATAGGGGTGCATGAGCAGTTCTTC	TRBV6-6	TRBJ2-1	many	-